Sequencing of this T cell receptor beta chain was carried out in a study of cytomegalovirus exposure and HLA in healthy donors. Study results and limitations: Researchers reportedly found TCR beta sequences accurately predicted most subjects' HLA-A and HLA-B alleles.

Primers for the PCR totalled 60 Vbeta and 13 Jbeta. Produced via immunoSEQ multiplex PCR; TCRdb's table is partial and in-frame only. The sample has some 56,000 clones. For this clone: Its antigen remains unidentified.

Germline V lookup: CDR1 SGHTA, CDR2 FQGNSA. Deletions cut 2 bases from V and 6 bases from J, with 8 bases between. This CDR3 is built from 14 residues. The receptor was derived from a woman younger than 45 in good health and CMV-seropositive. Material for sequencing was PBMCs. The V call is TRBV7-2, the J call TRBJ1-6, with no clear D. The CDR3 DNA reads TGTGCCAGCAGCTTAATGTTAGTTAATTCACCCCTCCACTTT. Amino acids: CASSLMLVNSPLHF.